The subject of this entry is one TCR beta chain. Method: immunoSEQ multiplex PCR; TCRdb's copy keeps in-frame clones and lacks some. This sample has 7,500 to 8,000 clones, with over 75% found just once. Trimming removed 0 bases at V and 7 bases at J, with 13 bases between. This CDR3 comprises 15 residues. Germline V CDR1 and CDR2: MGHRA, YSYEKL. This entry belongs to a study of chemoradiotherapy in HPV16-positive cancers. Sample: tumor tissue, taken from a patient who underwent chemoradiotherapy. The V call is TRBV4-1, the J call TRBJ2-4; D may be TRBD1 (6 bases). The receptor was isolated from a human donor with HPV-associated anogenital cancer. The CDR3 sequence: CASSQDVRGENIQYF. The DNA of the CDR3 is TGCGCCAGCAGCCAAGATGTCAGGGGCGAGAACATTCAGTACTTC.